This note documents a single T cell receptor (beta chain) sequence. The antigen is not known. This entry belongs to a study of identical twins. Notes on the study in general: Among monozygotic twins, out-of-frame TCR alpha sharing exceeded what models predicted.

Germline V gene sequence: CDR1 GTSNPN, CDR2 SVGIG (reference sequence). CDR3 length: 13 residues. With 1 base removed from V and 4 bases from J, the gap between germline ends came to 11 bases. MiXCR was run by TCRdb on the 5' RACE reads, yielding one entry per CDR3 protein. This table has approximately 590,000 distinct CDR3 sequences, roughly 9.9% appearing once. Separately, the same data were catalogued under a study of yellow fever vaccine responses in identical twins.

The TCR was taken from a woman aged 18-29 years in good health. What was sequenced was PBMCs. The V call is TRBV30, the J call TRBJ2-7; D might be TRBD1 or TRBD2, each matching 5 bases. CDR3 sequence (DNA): TGTGCCTGGAGTGCCGGGACGGGGTACGAGCAGTACTTC. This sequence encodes CAWSAGTGYEQYF.